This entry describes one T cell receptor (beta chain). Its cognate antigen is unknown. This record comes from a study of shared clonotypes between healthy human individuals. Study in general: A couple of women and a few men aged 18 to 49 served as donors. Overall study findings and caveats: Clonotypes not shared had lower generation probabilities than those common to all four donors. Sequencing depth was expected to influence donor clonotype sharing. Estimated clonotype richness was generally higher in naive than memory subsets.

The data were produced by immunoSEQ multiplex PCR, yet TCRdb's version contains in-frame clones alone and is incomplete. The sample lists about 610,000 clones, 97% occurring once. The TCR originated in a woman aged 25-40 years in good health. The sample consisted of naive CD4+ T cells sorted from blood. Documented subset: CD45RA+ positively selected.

The CDR3 region is CASSFRADHNTGELFF. The CDR3 DNA reads as TGCGCCAGCAGCTTCCGGGCTGACCACAACACCGGGGAGCTGTTTTTT. The J gene is TRBJ2-2, the V gene TRBV5-1; D is unclear. This CDR3 comprises 16 residues. The ends were cut back, 2 bases at V and 2 bases at J, with 13 bases in the middle. CDR1 is SGHRS and CDR2 is YFSETQ in the germline V gene.